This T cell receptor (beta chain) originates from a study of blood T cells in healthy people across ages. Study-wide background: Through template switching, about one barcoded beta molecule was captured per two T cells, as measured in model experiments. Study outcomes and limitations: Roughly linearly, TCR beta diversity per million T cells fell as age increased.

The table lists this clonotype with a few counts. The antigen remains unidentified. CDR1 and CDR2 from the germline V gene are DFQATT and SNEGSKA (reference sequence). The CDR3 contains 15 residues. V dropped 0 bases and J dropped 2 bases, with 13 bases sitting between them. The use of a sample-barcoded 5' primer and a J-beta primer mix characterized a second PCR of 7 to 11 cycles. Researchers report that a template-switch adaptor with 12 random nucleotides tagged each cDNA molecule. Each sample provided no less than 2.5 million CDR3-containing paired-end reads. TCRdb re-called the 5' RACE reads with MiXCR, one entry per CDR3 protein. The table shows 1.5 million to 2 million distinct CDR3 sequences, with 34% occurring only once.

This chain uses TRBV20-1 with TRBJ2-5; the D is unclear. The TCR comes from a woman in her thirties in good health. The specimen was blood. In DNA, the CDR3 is TGCAGTGCTAGAGACCGACGGAGTTTACAAGAGACCCAGTACTTC. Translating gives CSARDRRSLQETQYF.